This TCR beta chain is from a study of response to subunit inactivated influenza vaccine. There are a few counts of this clonotype. What it binds is not known. CDR1 and CDR2 (germline): LGHNA, YNFKEQ. This CDR3 comprises 16 residues. V lost 0 bases to trimming and J lost 15 bases; unmatched junction nucleotides: 16. TCRdb redid the calling of the RT-PCR reads with MiXCR, one entry per CDR3 protein. This sample has 530,000 or so distinct CDR3 sequences, with about 25% found just once. Study results and caveats: The authors offered the suggestion that each seasonal influenza vaccination recruits few new T cells.

The sequencing here drew on CD4+ T cells sorted from PBMCs, taken roughly 5 days after vaccination. J is TRBJ2-3 and V is TRBV4-2; 9 nucleotides agree with TRBD1. The sequence came from a man in his fifties who received an inactivated influenza vaccine. In DNA form, the CDR3 reads TGTGCCAGCAGCCAAGAGGCATCCGGGACAGGGACCCTTTATTATTTT. Protein product: CASSQEASGTGTLYYF.